This entry lists 12 T cell receptor beta chains sequenced from one sample in a study of T-cell memory formation after mild COVID-19. Using its own MiXCR run on the 5' RACE reads, TCRdb lists one record per CDR3 protein. The table records 550,000 to 700,000 distinct CDR3 sequences, around 17% of them present only once. Source material: PBMCs or a T cell subset sorted from them (not recorded which). These receptors originate from an adult woman who had mild COVID-19 (a few samples of this study predate the infection). Cell type and time point are not known.

This clonotype occurred a few times. This rearrangement joins TRBV12-3 or TRBV12-4 to TRBJ1-6; TRBD1 might be the D (6 bases). V lost 2 bases and J 0 bases, leaving 8 bases between the germline ends. The CDR3 covers 16 residues. CDR3 DNA sequence: TGTGCCAGCAGTTTAAGGGACATCTCCTATAATTCACCCCTCCACTTT. Residues: CASSLRDISYNSPLHF.

The chain combines TRBV7-8 with TRBJ2-7; no reliable D call. The CDR3 runs to 15 residues. Trimming cost V 4 bases and J 7 bases, with 20 bases left between them. Germline V gene sequence: CDR1 SGHVS, CDR2 FQNEAQ. CDR3 sequence reads: CASSSILSPLMEQYF. In nucleotides, the CDR3 is TGTGCCAGCAGCTCAATCCTGAGTCCGTTAATGGAGCAGTACTTC. Together with reference TRBV7-8 and TRBJ2-7, the CDR3 gives the full variable domain: GAGVSQSPRYKVAKRGQDVALRCDPISGHVSLFWYQQALGQGPEFLTYFQNEAQLDKSGLPSDRFFAERPEGSVSTLKIQRTQQEDSAVYLCASSSILSPLMEQYFGPGTRLTVT.

The V and J genes are TRBV6-2 or TRBV6-3 and TRBJ2-7; D may be TRBD1 or TRBD2 (5 bases each). In germline, CDR1 is MNHEY, CDR2 SVGEGT. The V and J ends lost 2 bases and 4 bases respectively, with 18 bases between them. This CDR3 region has 16 residues. This chain's CDR3 is CASSYHYGTLFYEQYF. In nucleotides, the CDR3 is TGTGCCAGCAGTTACCACTACGGGACCCTTTTTTACGAGCAGTACTTC.

V and J are TRBV4-3 and TRBJ2-1, with TRBD2 matching 8 bases. Trimming took 4 bases from V and 6 from J; bases not matched to a gene: 8. The CDR3 contains 15 residues. The germline CDR1 and CDR2 sequences are LGHNA and YSLEER. CDR3 DNA: TGCGCCAGCAGCCCCCAGCGGGAGAGACCCAATGAGCAGTTCTTC. Protein: CASSPQRERPNEQFF.

This clonotype was seen only a few times. The chain is built from TRBV9 and TRBJ2-5; no clear D. Germline V gene sequence: CDR1 SGDLS, CDR2 YYNGEE. The ends were cut back, 1 base at V and 0 bases at J, with 7 bases in the middle. CDR3 length: 14 residues. The CDR3 DNA sequence: TGTGCCAGCAGCGTACGACCGTACCAAGAGACCCAGTACTTC. The encoded protein is CASSVRPYQETQYF.

This clonotype was counted a few times. The V and J genes are TRBV10-3 and TRBJ1-3; 7 bases fit TRBD1. V shed 7 bases, J shed 2 bases, and the junction held 5 bases outside the gene matches. Germline CDR1 and CDR2: ENHRY and SYGVKD. CDR3 length: 14 residues. Written as DNA, the CDR3 is TGTGCCATCAACCGACAGGGTACTGGAAACACCATATATTTT. As protein: CAINRQGTGNTIYF.

This chain links TRBV6-1 with TRBJ1-1; D is possibly TRBD1 (5 bases). Between the trimmed V and J ends, which lost 2 bases and 4 bases, there was a span of 14 bases. The CDR3 is 15 residues long. CDR1 is MNHNS and CDR2 is SASEGT in the germline V gene. CDR3 sequence reads: CASSESSGGSTEAFF. The CDR3, as DNA: TGTGCCAGCAGTGAATCGTCGGGGGGAAGCACTGAAGCTTTCTTT.

This clonotype was recorded a few times. The CDR3 spells CASSQTQGTYEQYF. The CDR3 coding sequence is TGCGCCAGCAGCCAAACTCAGGGAACCTACGAGCAGTACTTC. The V call is TRBV4-1, the J call TRBJ2-7; D is possibly TRBD1 (5 bases). The CDR3 consists of 14 residues. Trimming shortened V by 2 bases and J by 2 bases, and 10 bases separated the two germline ends. Germline V CDR1 and CDR2: MGHRA, YSYEKL.

The gene calls are TRBV19 and TRBJ1-1; weak D call: TRBD1 (5 bases). The CDR3 contains 14 residues. V shed 3 bases and J shed 0 bases, with 8 bases lying between them. CDR1 and CDR2 (germline): LNHDA, SQIVND (reference sequence). This chain's CDR3 is CASSMTVMNTEAFF. CDR3 DNA: TGTGCCAGTAGTATGACAGTCATGAACACTGAAGCTTTCTTT.

This clonotype has a single count. The chain recombines TRBV14 with TRBJ2-1; D gene uncertain. Germline CDR1 is SGHDN and CDR2 is FVKESK. This CDR3 is 17 amino acids long. Deletions cut 1 base from V and 4 bases from J, with 17 bases between. CDR3 region: CASSQVARTRPYNEQFF. The DNA for the CDR3 is TGTGCCAGCAGCCAAGTCGCTAGGACCAGACCTTACAATGAGCAGTTCTTC.

The chain recombines TRBV12-3 or TRBV12-4 with TRBJ2-7; D is uncertain. CDR3 size: 13 residues. V gave up 6 bases and J gave up 3 bases, with 12 bases separating them. The CDR3 DNA reads as TGTGCCAGCAGGTCGACATCGATCTACGAGCAGTACTTC. This codes for CASRSTSIYEQYF.

CDR3 sequence (DNA): TGTGCCAGCAGTTTCCCGGGACTAGCCTACAATGAGCAGTTCTTC. Its protein is CASSFPGLAYNEQFF. The chain employs TRBV11-2 and TRBJ2-1; 8 nucleotides match TRBD2. V was pared by 6 bases and J by 2 bases, with 6 bases of the junction left unmatched. CDR3 length: 15 residues. Germline values: CDR1 SGHAT, CDR2 FQNNGV. The full variable domain, rest sourced from reference TRBV11-2 and TRBJ2-1, is EAGVAQSPRYKIIEKRQSVAFWCNPISGHATLYWYQQILGQGPKLLIQFQNNGVVDDSQLPKDRFSAERLKGVDSTLKIQPAKLEDSAVYLCASSFPGLAYNEQFFGPGTRLTVL.